Listed here are 17 T cell receptor beta chains from one sample, sequenced in a study of CD8 T cells in Susac syndrome. It was with random hexamers that roughly 0.45 to 1 ug RNA was reverse transcribed. TCRdb called the immunoSEQ multiplex PCR reads again in MiXCR, with one record for every CDR3 protein. The sample comprises about 180,000 distinct CDR3 sequences, 90% to 97% of which are singletons, and approximately 0.1% rests with the top ten. The sample was CD4+ T cells from PBMCs. These receptors came from a human donor with multiple sclerosis.

The V and J genes are TRBV20-1 and TRBJ2-1, with TRBD2 identical over 10 bases. Trimming cost V 3 bases and J 7 bases; bases outside gene matches: 12. The CDR3 length is 16 residues. Germline loops: CDR1 DFQATT, CDR2 SNEGSKA (reference sequence). CDR3 sequence reads: CSARGYTSGAGNEQFF. As DNA, the CDR3 is TGCAGTGCTAGGGGTTACACTAGCGGGGCGGGGAATGAGCAGTTCTTC.

The rearrangement joins TRBV10-3 to TRBJ1-1; TRBD1 aligns across 8 bases. The length of the CDR3 is 13 residues. V was pared by 3 bases and J by 8 bases, with 5 bases of the junction left unmatched. CDR1 is ENHRY and CDR2 is SYGVKD in the germline V gene. CDR3 residues: CAISDRQGLEAFF. The CDR3 DNA follows: TGTGCCATCAGTGACCGACAGGGGCTCGAAGCTTTCTTT.

V is TRBV6-2 or TRBV6-3 and J is TRBJ2-7; D is uncertain. This CDR3 region has 12 residues. With 2 bases removed from V and 2 bases from J, the gap between germline ends came to 4 bases. Germline V gene lookup returns CDR1 MNHEY and CDR2 SVGEGT. CDR3 sequence reads: CASSYLAYEQYF. DNA of the CDR3: TGTGCCAGCAGTTACCTTGCCTACGAGCAGTACTTC.

The rearrangement joins TRBV27 to TRBJ1-2; maybe TRBD1 (6 bases). The CDR3 loop spans 14 amino acids. Trimming pared 2 bases from V and 9 bases from J, leaving 16 bases between. The germline V gene encodes CDR1 MNHEY and CDR2 SMNVEV (reference sequence). The CDR3 coding sequence is TGTGCCAGCAGTTTAACCGGGGGCGGCGTGCGCTACACCTTC. Translation: CASSLTGGGVRYTF.

The chain has TRBV30 and TRBJ2-7; no clear D gene. Germline lookup yields CDR1 GTSNPN and CDR2 SVGIG (reference sequence). The CDR3 runs 14 residues. V lost 0 bases and J 0 bases, leaving 9 bases between the germline ends. The CDR3 nucleotides read TGTGCCTGGAGTGTACTGAAGTACTCCTACGAGCAGTACTTC. Its translation: CAWSVLKYSYEQYF.

This sequence joins TRBV5-1 and TRBJ1-1; a possible D gene is TRBD1 (5 bases). Trimming left V 2 bases short and J 0 bases short, with 14 bases between. The germline CDR1 and CDR2 sequences are SGHRS and YFSETQ. This CDR3 spans 16 amino acids. The DNA for the CDR3 is TGCGCCAGCAGCTTTGGTGGCGGGACCCTGAACACTGAAGCTTTCTTT. Protein: CASSFGGGTLNTEAFF.

This rearrangement joins TRBV20-1 to TRBJ2-3; D is unclear. V was cut by 6 bases and J by 6 bases, with 22 bases left in between. The CDR3 covers 15 residues. The germline V gene has CDR1 DFQATT and CDR2 SNEGSKA (reference sequence). In DNA, the CDR3 is TGCAGTGCCCCCCGTGCGCCGGACCTAGGCGATACGCAGTATTTT. Amino acids: CSAPRAPDLGDTQYF.

J is TRBJ2-7 and V is TRBV30; weak D call: TRBD1 (5 bases). Between the trimmed V and J ends, which lost 3 bases and 4 bases, there was a span of 22 bases. There are 16 residues in the CDR3. CDR1 and CDR2 (germline): GTSNPN, SVGIG (reference sequence). The CDR3 reads CAWRELQHGARYEQYF. The CDR3 region has the DNA TGTGCCTGGAGAGAATTACAGCATGGGGCGCGTTACGAGCAGTACTTC.

The chain has TRBV5-1 and TRBJ2-1; D could derive from TRBD1 or TRBD2 (5 bases each). Germline CDR1 is SGHRS and CDR2 is YFSETQ. This CDR3 has 13 amino acids. Trimming stripped 5 bases from V and 9 bases from J, with 15 bases between. The CDR3 nucleotides read TGCGCCAGCAGACCGGGGCCGCAAGGTGAGCAGTTCTTC. Translation gives CASRPGPQGEQFF. The full variable domain, completed using reference TRBV5-1 and TRBJ2-1, is KAGVTQTPRYLIKTRGQQVTLSCSPISGHRSVSWYQQTPGQGLQFLFEYFSETQRNKGNFPGRFSGRQFSNSRSEMNVSTLELGDSALYLCASRPGPQGEQFFGPGTRLTVL.

This chain joins TRBV20-1 and TRBJ1-1, with D tentatively TRBD1 (6 bases). CDR3 length equals 13 residues. In germline, CDR1 is DFQATT, CDR2 SNEGSKA (reference sequence). V gave up 6 bases and J gave up 11 bases, with 22 bases separating them. CDR3 region: CSARRGQDKGAFF. CDR3 coding DNA: TGCAGTGCGCGCAGGGGTCAGGACAAGGGGGCTTTCTTT.

The rearrangement links TRBV30 to TRBJ1-6; D gene uncertain. V lost 6 bases and J 0 bases, leaving 12 bases between the germline ends. Per the germline V gene, CDR1 is GTSNPN and CDR2 is SVGIG (reference sequence). CDR3 length equals 15 residues. The CDR3 protein is CACRAGSSYNSPLHF. The CDR3 nucleotides are TGTGCCTGCCGGGCCGGCAGCTCCTATAATTCACCCCTCCACTTT.

The V and J genes are TRBV20-1 and TRBJ1-1, with D unclear. This CDR3 region has 13 residues. CDR1 and CDR2 (germline): DFQATT, SNEGSKA (reference sequence). Trimming removed 3 bases from V and 4 bases from J, with 12 bases in between. The DNA for the CDR3 is TGCAGTGCTAGCGCCAAATGGGGCACTGAAGCTTTCTTT. This encodes CSASAKWGTEAFF.

V usage is TRBV3-1 and J usage is TRBJ1-4; the D gene is possibly TRBD1 (6 bases). CDR3 length equals 15 residues. Per the germline V gene, CDR1 is LGHDT and CDR2 is YNNKEL (reference sequence). V lost 1 base to trimming and J lost 2 bases, with 8 bases between them. This CDR3 reads CASSQGGGTNEKLFF. The DNA for the CDR3 is TGTGCCAGCAGCCAAGGGGGGGGCACTAATGAAAAACTGTTTTTT.

As DNA, the CDR3 is TGTGCCAGCAGCGTAGGGACTAGCGGGGGACAACAAGAGACCCAGTACTTC. Its translation is CASSVGTSGGQQETQYF. The chain has TRBV9 and TRBJ2-5, with 13 bases matching TRBD2. This CDR3 contains 17 residues. The ends lost 0 bases at V and 2 bases at J; junction bases unmatched: 4. The V gene's germline CDR1 is SGDLS and CDR2 YYNGEE.

The chain joins TRBV29-1 to TRBJ2-2, with unresolved D. The germline V and J ends were trimmed by 2 bases and 4 bases, with 11 bases remaining between them. CDR1 and CDR2 from the germline V gene are SQVTM and ANQGSEA. CDR3 size: 14 residues. For the CDR3, the DNA is TGCAGCGTTGAAATGGTAGCTGGCACCGGGGAGCTGTTTTTT. It yields the protein CSVEMVAGTGELFF.

The chain employs TRBV2 and TRBJ1-3, with no clear D. Germline loops: CDR1 SNHLY, CDR2 FYNNEI. The ends were cut back, 7 bases at V and 8 bases at J, with 12 bases in the middle. This CDR3 has 12 amino acids. The CDR3 region is CASNVWGDTIYF. Written as DNA, the CDR3 is TGTGCCAGCAACGTTTGGGGAGACACCATATATTTT. Based on the CDR3 plus reference TRBV2 and TRBJ1-3, the full variable domain is EPEVTQTPSHQVTQMGQEVILRCVPISNHLYFYWYRQILGQKVEFLVSFYNNEISEKSEIFDDQFSVERPDGSNFTLKIRSTKLEDSAMYFCASNVWGDTIYFGEGSWLTVV.

CDR3 protein: CASSFLGQGASGNEQFF. The CDR3 bases are TGTGCCAGCAGTTTCCTTGGACAGGGGGCTTCTGGCAATGAGCAGTTCTTC. The chain links TRBV27 to TRBJ2-1; 11 nucleotides line up with TRBD1. Germline V gene data show CDR1 as MNHEY and CDR2 as SMNVEV (reference sequence). The junction had 10 bases not matched to a gene; V was cut back by 3 bases and J by 6 bases. CDR3 length: 17 amino acids.